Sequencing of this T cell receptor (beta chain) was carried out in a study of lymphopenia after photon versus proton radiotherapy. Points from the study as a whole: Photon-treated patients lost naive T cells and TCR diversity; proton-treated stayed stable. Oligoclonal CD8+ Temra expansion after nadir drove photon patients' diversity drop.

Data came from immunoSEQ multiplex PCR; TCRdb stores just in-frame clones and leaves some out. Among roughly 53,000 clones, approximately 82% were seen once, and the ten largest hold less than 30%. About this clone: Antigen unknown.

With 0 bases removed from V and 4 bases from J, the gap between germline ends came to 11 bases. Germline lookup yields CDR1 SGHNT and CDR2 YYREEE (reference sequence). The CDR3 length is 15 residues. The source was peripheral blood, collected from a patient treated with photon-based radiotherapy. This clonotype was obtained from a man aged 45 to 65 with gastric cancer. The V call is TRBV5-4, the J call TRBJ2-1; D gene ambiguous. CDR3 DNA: TGTGCCAGCAGCTTGGAACTGGGCCCTTACAATGAGCAGTTCTTC. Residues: CASSLELGPYNEQFF.